The clone carrying this T cell receptor beta chain was counted many times. Trimming took off 3 bases at V and 0 bases at J, with 15 bases between the two ends. This CDR3 spans 15 amino acids. The germline V gene has CDR1 DFQATT and CDR2 SNEGSKA (reference sequence). One entry per CDR3 protein, called by TCRdb with MiXCR from the RT-PCR reads. The table records about 680,000 distinct CDR3 sequences, approximately 14% of them present only once. This rearrangement joins TRBV20-1 to TRBJ2-7; D is uncertain. The clonotype comes from a female donor in good health, serving as a healthy control. The specimen was memory CD4+ T cells from blood. This CDR3 is CSASEVQQSSYEQYF. CDR3 nucleotides: TGCAGTGCTAGTGAGGTACAGCAGAGCTCCTACGAGCAGTACTTC.